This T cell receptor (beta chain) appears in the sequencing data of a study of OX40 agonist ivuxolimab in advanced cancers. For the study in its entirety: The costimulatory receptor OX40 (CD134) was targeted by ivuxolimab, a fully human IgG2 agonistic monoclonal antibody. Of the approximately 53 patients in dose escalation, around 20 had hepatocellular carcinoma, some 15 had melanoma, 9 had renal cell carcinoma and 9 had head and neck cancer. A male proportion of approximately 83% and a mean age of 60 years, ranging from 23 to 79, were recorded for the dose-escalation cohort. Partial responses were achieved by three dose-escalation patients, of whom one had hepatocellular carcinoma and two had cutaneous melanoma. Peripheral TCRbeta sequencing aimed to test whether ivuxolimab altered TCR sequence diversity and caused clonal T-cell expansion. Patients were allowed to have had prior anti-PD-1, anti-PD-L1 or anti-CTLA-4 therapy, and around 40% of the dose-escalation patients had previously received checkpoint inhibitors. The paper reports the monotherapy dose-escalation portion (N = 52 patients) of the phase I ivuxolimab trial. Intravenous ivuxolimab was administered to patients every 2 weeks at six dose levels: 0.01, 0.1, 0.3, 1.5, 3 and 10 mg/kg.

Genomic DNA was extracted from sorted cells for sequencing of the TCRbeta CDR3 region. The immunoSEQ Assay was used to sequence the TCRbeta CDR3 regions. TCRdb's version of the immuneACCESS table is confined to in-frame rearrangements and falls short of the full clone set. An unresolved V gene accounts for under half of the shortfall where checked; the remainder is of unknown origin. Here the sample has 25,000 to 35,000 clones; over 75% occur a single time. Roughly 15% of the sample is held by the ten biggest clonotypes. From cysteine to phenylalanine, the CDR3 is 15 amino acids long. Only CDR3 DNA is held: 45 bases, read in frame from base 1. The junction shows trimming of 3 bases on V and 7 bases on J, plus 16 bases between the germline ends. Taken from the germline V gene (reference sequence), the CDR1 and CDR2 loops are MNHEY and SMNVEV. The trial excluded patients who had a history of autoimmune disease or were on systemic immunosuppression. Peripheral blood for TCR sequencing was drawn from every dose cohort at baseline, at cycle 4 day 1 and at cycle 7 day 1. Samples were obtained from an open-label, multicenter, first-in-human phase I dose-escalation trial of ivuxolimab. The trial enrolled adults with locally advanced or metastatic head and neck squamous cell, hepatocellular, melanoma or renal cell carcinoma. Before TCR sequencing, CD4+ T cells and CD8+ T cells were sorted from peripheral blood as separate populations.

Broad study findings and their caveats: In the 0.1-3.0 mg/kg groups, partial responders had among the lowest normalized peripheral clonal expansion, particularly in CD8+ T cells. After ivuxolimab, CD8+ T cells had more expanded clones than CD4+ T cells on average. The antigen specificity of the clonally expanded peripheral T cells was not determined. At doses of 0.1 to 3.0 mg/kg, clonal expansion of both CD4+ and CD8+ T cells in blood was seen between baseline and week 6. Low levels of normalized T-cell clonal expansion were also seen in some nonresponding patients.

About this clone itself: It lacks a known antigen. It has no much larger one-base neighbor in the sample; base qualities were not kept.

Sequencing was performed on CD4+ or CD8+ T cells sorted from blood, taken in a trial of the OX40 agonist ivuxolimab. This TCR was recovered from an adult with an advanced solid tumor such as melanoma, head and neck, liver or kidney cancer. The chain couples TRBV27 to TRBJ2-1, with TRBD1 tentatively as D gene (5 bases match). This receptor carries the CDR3 CASSLGQSVWNEQFF. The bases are TGTGCCAGCAGTTTGGGGCAGTCTGTATGGAATGAGCAGTTCTTC.